This paragraph reports one T cell receptor beta chain. These data belong to a study of CD8 T cells in Susac syndrome. Random hexamers were used to reverse transcribe 0.5 to 1 ug of RNA. An immunoSEQ multiplex PCR amplified TCR beta CDR3 over 54 Vbeta and 13 Jbeta. TCRdb processed the immunoSEQ multiplex PCR reads anew with MiXCR; each CDR3 protein has one entry. The data show 80,000 or so distinct CDR3 sequences, just over 90% seen once. V was trimmed by 0 bases and J by 9 bases, leaving 10 bases between them. Germline V CDR1 and CDR2: SGDLS, YYNGEE. This CDR3 is built from 13 residues. V is TRBV9 and J is TRBJ2-1, with D maybe TRBD1 (6 bases). The sample taken for sequencing was CD4+ T cells from PBMCs. The clonotype was recovered from a human donor with Susac syndrome. The CDR3: CASSVVGAGEQFF. CDR3 DNA: TGTGCCAGCAGCGTAGTGGGGGCCGGTGAGCAGTTCTTC.